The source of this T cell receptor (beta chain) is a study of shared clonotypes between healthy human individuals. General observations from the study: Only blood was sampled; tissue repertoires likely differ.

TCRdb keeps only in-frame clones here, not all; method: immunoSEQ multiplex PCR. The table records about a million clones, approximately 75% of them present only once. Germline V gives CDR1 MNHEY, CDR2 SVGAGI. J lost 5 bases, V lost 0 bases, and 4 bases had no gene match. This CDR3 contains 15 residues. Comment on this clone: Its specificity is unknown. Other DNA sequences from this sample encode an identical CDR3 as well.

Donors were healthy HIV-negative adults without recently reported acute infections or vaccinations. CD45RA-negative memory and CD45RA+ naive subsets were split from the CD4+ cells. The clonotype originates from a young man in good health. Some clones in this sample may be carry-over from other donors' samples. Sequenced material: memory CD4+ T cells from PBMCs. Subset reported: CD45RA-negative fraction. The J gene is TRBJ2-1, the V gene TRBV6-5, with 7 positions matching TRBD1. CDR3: CASSYSSGQDNEQFF. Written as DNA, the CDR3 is TGTGCCAGCAGTTACTCGTCTGGACAGGACAATGAGCAGTTCTTC.